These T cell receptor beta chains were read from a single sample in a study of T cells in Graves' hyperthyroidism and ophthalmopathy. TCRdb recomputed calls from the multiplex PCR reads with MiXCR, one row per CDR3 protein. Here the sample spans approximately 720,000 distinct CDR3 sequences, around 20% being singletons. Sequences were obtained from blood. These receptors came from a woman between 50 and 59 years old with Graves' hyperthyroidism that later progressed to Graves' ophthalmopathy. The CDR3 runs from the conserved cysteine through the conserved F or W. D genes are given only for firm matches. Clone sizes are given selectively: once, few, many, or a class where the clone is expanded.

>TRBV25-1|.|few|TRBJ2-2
CASSEFGSANTGELFF
TGTGCCAGCAGTGAATTTGGTAGCGCGAACACCGGGGAGCTGTTTTTT
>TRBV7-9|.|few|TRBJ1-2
CASRQLAEHYYGYTF
TGTGCCAGCCGGCAGCTGGCAGAGCATTACTATGGCTACACCTTC
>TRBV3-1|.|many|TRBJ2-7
CASSIGTRVDEQYF
TGTGCCAGCAGCATCGGGACACGAGTGGACGAGCAGTACTTC
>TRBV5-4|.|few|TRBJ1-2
CASSLAGQEGYTF
TGTGCCAGCAGCTTGGCCGGTCAGGAGGGCTACACCTTC
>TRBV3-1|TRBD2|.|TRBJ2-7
CASSQGLAGGAYEQCF
TGTGCCAGCAGCCAAGGTCTAGCGGGGGGGGCCTACGAGCAGTGCTTC
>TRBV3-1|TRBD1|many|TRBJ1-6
CASTLGQANSPLHF
TGTGCCAGCACCCTGGGACAGGCCAATTCACCCCTCCACTTT
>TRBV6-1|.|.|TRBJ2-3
CASSENRGGFPDTQYF
TGTGCCAGCAGTGAAAACAGGGGAGGTTTCCCAGATACGCAGTATTTT
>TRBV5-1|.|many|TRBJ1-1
CASSLQGDLKAFF
TGCGCCAGCAGCTTGCAAGGGGACTTAAAAGCTTTCTTT
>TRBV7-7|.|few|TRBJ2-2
CASSPRNLNTGELFF
TGTGCTAGCAGCCCCCGAAACCTGAACACCGGGGAGCTGTTTTTT
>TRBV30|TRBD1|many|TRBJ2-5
CAWSVQGQETQYF
TGTGCCTGGAGTGTACAGGGGCAAGAGACCCAGTACTTC
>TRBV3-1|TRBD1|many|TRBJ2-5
CASSQASAGQGVETQYF
TGTGCCAGCAGCCAAGCCTCGGCTGGACAGGGCGTGGAGACCCAGTACTTC
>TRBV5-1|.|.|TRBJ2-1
CASSPGAGITYNEQFF
TGCGCCAGCAGCCCAGGCGCGGGGATTACCTACAATGAGCAGTTCTTC
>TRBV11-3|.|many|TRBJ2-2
CASSLTRTGELFF
TGTGCCAGCAGCTTGACCAGGACCGGGGAGCTGTTTTTT
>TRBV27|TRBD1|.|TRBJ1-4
CASSFGQGARGSYEKLFF
TGTGCCAGCAGTTTTGGTCAGGGGGCGCGAGGTAGTTACGAAAAACTGTTTTTT
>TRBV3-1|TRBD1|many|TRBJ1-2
CASSQGTGKIYGYTF
TGTGCCAGCAGCCAAGGGACAGGGAAAATCTATGGCTACACCTTC
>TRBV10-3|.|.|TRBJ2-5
CAISERTQETQYF
TGTGCCATCAGTGAGCGGACTCAAGAGACCCAGTACTTC
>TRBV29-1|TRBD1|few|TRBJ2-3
CSVEVWARGSTDTQYF
TGCAGCGTTGAAGTCTGGGCCAGGGGGAGCACAGATACGCAGTATTTT
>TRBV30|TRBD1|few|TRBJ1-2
CAWSKTGGDGYTF
TGTGCCTGGAGTAAGACAGGGGGCGATGGCTACACCTTC
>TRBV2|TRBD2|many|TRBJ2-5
CASSPLAGEETQYF
TGTGCCAGCAGCCCCCTAGCGGGGGAAGAGACCCAGTACTTC
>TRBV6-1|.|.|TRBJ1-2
CASSVDIFYGYTF
TGTGCCAGCAGTGTTGACATATTTTATGGCTACACCTTC
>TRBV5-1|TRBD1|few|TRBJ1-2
CASSTGDRRNYGYTF
TGCGCCAGCAGCACCGGGGACAGGAGAAACTATGGCTACACCTTC
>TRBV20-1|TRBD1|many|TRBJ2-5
CSAQGEDRGHETQYF
TGCAGTGCCCAAGGGGAGGACAGGGGGCATGAGACCCAGTACTTC
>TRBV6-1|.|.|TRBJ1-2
CATGGRVEYGYTF
TGTGCCACCGGGGGGAGGGTTGAGTATGGCTACACCTTC
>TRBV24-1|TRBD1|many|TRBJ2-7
CATSDRTGRRGEQYF
TGTGCCACCAGCGACAGGACAGGGCGACGAGGCGAGCAGTACTTC
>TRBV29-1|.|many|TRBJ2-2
CSVEDSNTGELFF
TGCAGCGTTGAAGACAGTAACACCGGGGAGCTGTTTTTT
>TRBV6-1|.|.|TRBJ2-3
CAINGPSRTDTQYF
TGTGCCATCAATGGACCCTCCCGCACAGATACGCAGTATTTT
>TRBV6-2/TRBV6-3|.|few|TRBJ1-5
CASSYTRDTINQPQHF
TGTGCCAGCAGTTACACGAGGGATACGATAAATCAGCCCCAGCATTTT
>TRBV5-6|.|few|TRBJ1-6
CASTPGRVWNSPLHF
TGTGCCAGCACCCCGGGCAGGGTTTGGAATTCACCCCTCCACTTT
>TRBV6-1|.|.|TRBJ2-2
CASGAENTGELFF
TGTGCCAGCGGAGCGGAGAACACCGGGGAGCTGTTTTTT
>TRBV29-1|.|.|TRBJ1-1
CSVEVSRAQAFF
TGCAGCGTTGAAGTTTCCCGGGCCCAAGCTTTCTTT
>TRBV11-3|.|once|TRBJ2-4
CASSLDPTGLAKNIQYF
TGTGCCAGCAGCTTAGATCCGACAGGACTAGCCAAAAACATTCAGTACTTC
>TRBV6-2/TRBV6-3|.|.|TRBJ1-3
CASTRKGSGNTIYF
TGTGCCTCTACGCGGAAGGGATCTGGAAACACCATATATTTT
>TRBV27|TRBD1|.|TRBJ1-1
CASSSRDSPDTAFF
TGTGCCAGCAGTTCTAGGGACAGCCCAGACACAGCTTTCTTT
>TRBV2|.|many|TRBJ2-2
CASSPGTTVSFGELFF
TGTGCCAGCAGTCCCGGGACAACGGTTTCTTTCGGGGAGCTGTTTTTT
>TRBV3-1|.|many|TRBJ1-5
CASSHNSNQPQHF
TGTGCCAGCAGCCACAACAGCAATCAGCCCCAGCATTTT
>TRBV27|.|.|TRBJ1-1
CASSSGWDGTEAFF
TGTGCCAGCAGTTCAGGGTGGGATGGCACTGAAGCTTTCTTT
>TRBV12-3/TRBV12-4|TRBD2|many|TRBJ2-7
CASSNLLAGAGEQYF
TGTGCCAGCAGTAACCTCTTAGCGGGGGCGGGCGAGCAGTACTTC
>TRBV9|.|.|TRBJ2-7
CASSVGAAISYEQYF
TGTGCCAGCAGCGTAGGGGCAGCTATTTCCTACGAGCAGTACTTC
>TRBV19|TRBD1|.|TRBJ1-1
CASSDREMNTEAFF
TGTGCCAGTAGCGACAGGGAGATGAACACTGAAGCTTTCTTT
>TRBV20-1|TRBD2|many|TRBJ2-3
CSARGTSGGGTQYF
TGCAGTGCCCGTGGGACTAGCGGGGGGGGTACGCAGTATTTT
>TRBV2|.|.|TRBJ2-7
CASSESPVHEQYF
TGTGCCAGCAGTGAGAGCCCGGTCCACGAGCAGTACTTC
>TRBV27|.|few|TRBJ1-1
CASSLGPGVGAFF
TGTGCCAGCAGTTTAGGGCCAGGGGTAGGGGCTTTCTTT
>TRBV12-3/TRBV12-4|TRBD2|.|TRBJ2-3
CASSFAGGFADTQYF
TGTGCCAGCAGTTTTGCGGGGGGGTTCGCAGATACGCAGTATTTT
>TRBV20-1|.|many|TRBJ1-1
CSAREPLLNTEAFF
TGCAGTGCTAGAGAGCCGCTATTGAACACTGAAGCTTTCTTT